Listed here is a single T cell receptor (beta chain). Its antigen is currently unknown. A much larger clone lies a single base off, so this may be a read error. Given the absence of the conserved phenylalanine or tryptophan at the CDR3 end, a read error is likely. This sample was taken from a study of blood T cells in healthy people across ages. Whole-study findings and limits: The authors considered diversity estimates from one million T cells to be underestimates.

Sample-barcoded 5' priming and a J-beta primer mix drove a second PCR of 7 to 11 cycles. A template-switch adaptor with 12 random nucleotides tagged each cDNA molecule. MiXCR, applied by TCRdb to the 5' RACE reads, yields one record per CDR3 protein. Of about 900,000 distinct CDR3 sequences in the sample, about 59% were seen once. The CDR3 is 14 residues long. The rearrangement joins TRBV12-3 or TRBV12-4 to TRBJ2-7, with D perhaps TRBD1 (8 bases). The J call is in doubt because the DNA end fits TRBJ2-5 better. The sequenced sample consisted of blood. The clonotype was recovered from a man in his thirties or forties in good health. CDR3 bases: TGTGCCAGCAGTTTTACAGGGGGGGAAGAGACCCAGTACTAC. It specifies CASSFTGGEETQYY.